This T cell receptor beta chain came from a study of blood T cell repertoires in COVID-19. Measured with immunoSEQ multiplex PCR; TCRdb has only the in-frame clones, and not every one. The table shows about 240,000 clones, with 65% to 90% occurring only once. Germline values: CDR1 MNHEY, CDR2 SMNVEV (reference sequence). This CDR3 is 12 amino acids long. The specimen sequenced was peripheral blood. This TCR was recovered from a man aged 50-59 years with COVID-19, enrolled during active disease. The V call is TRBV27, the J call TRBJ1-2, with D maybe TRBD1 (5 bases). CDR3 sequence: CFHGGWIYGYTF. DNA for the CDR3: TGTTTCCACGGGGGGTGGATCTATGGCTACACCTTC.